What follows are 24 T cell receptor beta chains derived from one specimen sequenced in a study of blood T cell repertoires in COVID-19. This table comes from immunoSEQ multiplex PCR, and its TCRdb copy is limited to in-frame clones, with some not included. The data contain about 210,000 clones, roughly four fifths of them seen just once; the ten biggest clones take up 9.5% to 15%. Material for sequencing was peripheral blood. These receptors all stem from a woman aged 40 to 55 with acute or convalescent COVID-19.

V usage is TRBV7-6 and J usage is TRBJ1-5; the D gene is possibly TRBD1 (5 bases). Germline values: CDR1 SGHVS, CDR2 FNYEAQ. Trimming took 1 base from V and 7 from J, leaving 14 bases between them. The CDR3 is made up of 15 amino acids. This CDR3 reads CASSLDVGPPQPQHF. CDR3 DNA sequence: TGTGCCAGCAGCTTAGATGTGGGGCCCCCACAGCCCCAGCATTTT. Drawing the rest from reference TRBV7-6 and TRBJ1-5, the complete variable domain is GAGVSQSPRYKVTKRGQDVALRCDPISGHVSLYWYRQALGQGPEFLTYFNYEAQQDKSGLPNDRFSAERPEGSISTLTIQRTEQRDSAMYRCASSLDVGPPQPQHFGDGTRLSIL.

The chain combines TRBV27 with TRBJ1-5; tentative D call: TRBD1 (6 bases). Germline values: CDR1 MNHEY, CDR2 SMNVEV (reference sequence). The ends were cut back, 2 bases at V and 10 bases at J, with 15 bases in the middle. CDR3 length: 14 residues. CDR3: CASSLRAGVRPQHF. The CDR3 region has the DNA TGTGCCAGCAGTTTAAGGGCAGGGGTTCGACCCCAGCATTTT.

The CDR3 loop reads CASSFLWGQGRQFF. CDR3 DNA sequence: TGTGCCAGCAGCTTTTTATGGGGACAGGGGAGGCAGTTCTTC. This chain joins TRBV7-8 and TRBJ2-1; 10 bases agree with TRBD1. J gave up 12 bases and V 3 bases, and 8 bases lay outside the gene matches. The germline V gene has CDR1 SGHVS and CDR2 FQNEAQ. This CDR3 has 14 amino acids.

DNA of the CDR3: TGTGCCAGCAGTTTAATGAGGAATCGGTACAATGAGCAGTTCTTC. Translated, it gives CASSLMRNRYNEQFF. This rearrangement joins TRBV27 to TRBJ2-1; D is undetermined. CDR3 length: 15 amino acids. With 2 bases removed from V and 4 bases from J, the gap between germline ends came to 12 bases. Germline V gene data show CDR1 as MNHEY and CDR2 as SMNVEV (reference sequence).

V usage is TRBV24-1 and J usage is TRBJ2-1; D gene ambiguous. The CDR3 runs 13 residues. CDR1 and CDR2 (germline): KGHDR, SFDVKD. V lost 2 bases to trimming and J lost 9 bases, with 10 bases between them. The CDR3 sequence is CATSDSPVSEQFF. CDR3 nucleotide sequence: TGTGCCACCAGTGATTCGCCGGTATCTGAGCAGTTCTTC.

A few counts support this clone. This sequence joins TRBV12-3 or TRBV12-4 and TRBJ1-5; D might be TRBD1 (6 bases). CDR3 length equals 12 residues. The ends were cut back, 6 bases at V and 5 bases at J, with 8 bases in the middle. CDR3 sequence: CASRRTDQPQHF. CDR3 DNA: TGTGCCAGCAGACGGACAGATCAGCCCCAGCATTTT.

There are many counts of this clone. The gene calls are TRBV2 and TRBJ1-1; 11 bases are shared with TRBD1. The CDR3 totals 15 residues. Germline values: CDR1 SNHLY, CDR2 FYNNEI. J gave up 4 bases and V 1 base, and 2 bases lay outside the gene matches. CDR3 sequence: CASSEGGQGGTEAFF. The CDR3 region has the DNA TGTGCCAGCAGTGAAGGGGGACAGGGGGGCACTGAAGCTTTCTTT.

CDR3 region: CASSSLDRGVRGYTF. The CDR3 DNA sequence: TGTGCCAGCAGCTCTCTAGACAGGGGGGTACGTGGCTACACCTTC. The chain carries TRBV11-2 and TRBJ1-2, with 9 bases aligning to TRBD1. V gave up 4 bases and J gave up 7 bases; unmatched junction bases: 10. Germline values: CDR1 SGHAT, CDR2 FQNNGV. CDR3 size: 15 residues.

This clone has more than one count but fewer than ten. This sequence joins TRBV28 and TRBJ1-1, with D maybe TRBD1 (5 bases). The CDR3 spans 11 residues. Germline-derived CDR1 and CDR2 are MDHEN and SYDVKM. The V gene lost 2 bases and the J gene lost 7 bases, with 5 bases spanning the gap. The CDR3 loop is CASSLDSEAFF. The CDR3 coding sequence is TGTGCCAGCAGTTTAGACAGTGAAGCTTTCTTT.

In its sample, this clone was seen a few times. The V gene is TRBV7-2, the J gene TRBJ2-1, with D perhaps TRBD1 (6 bases). The germline gives CDR1 SGHTA, CDR2 FQGNSA. The V gene lost 3 bases and the J gene lost 5 bases, with 11 bases spanning the gap. There are 14 residues in the CDR3. DNA of the CDR3: TGTGCCAGCAGCTTCTTGGGACAAGACAATGAGCAGTTCTTC. Amino acid sequence: CASSFLGQDNEQFF.

This chain joins TRBV5-6 and TRBJ2-5; 10 nucleotides align to TRBD2. Germline CDR1 reads SGHDT; CDR2 reads YYEEEE. The ends lost 0 bases at V and 5 bases at J; junction bases unmatched: 4. The length of the CDR3 is 15 residues. The chain's CDR3 is CASSLGAGGPETQYF. CDR3 nucleotide sequence: TGTGCCAGCAGCTTGGGAGCGGGAGGGCCCGAGACCCAGTACTTC. Complete variable domain (other parts from reference TRBV5-6 and TRBJ2-5): DAGVTQSPTHLIKTRGQQVTLRCSPKSGHDTVSWYQQALGQGPQFIFQYYEEEERQRGNFPDRFSGHQFPNYSSELNVNALLLGDSALYLCASSLGAGGPETQYFGPGTRLLVL.

The chain carries TRBV10-3 and TRBJ2-7; 7 positions match TRBD2. The CDR3 has 15 amino acids. The V gene's germline CDR1 is ENHRY and CDR2 SYGVKD. V lost 3 bases, J lost 2 bases, and 7 bases stayed unmatched. The CDR3, as DNA: TGTGCCATCAGTGATGGGCAGGGAGGGACCTACGAGCAGTACTTC. As protein: CAISDGQGGTYEQYF.

This clone was seen a single time. The J gene is TRBJ2-7, the V gene TRBV12-3 or TRBV12-4, with D unclear. Trimming left V 6 bases short and J 7 bases short, with 13 bases between. The CDR3 covers 12 residues. CDR3 DNA: TGTGCCAGCAGCCGCCTGACTTGGGAGCAGTACTTC. Translation: CASSRLTWEQYF.

The genes are TRBV10-3 and TRBJ1-1; D not resolved. CDR3 size: 15 residues. Trimming took 3 bases from V and 6 from J, leaving 17 bases between them. The germline CDR1 and CDR2 sequences are ENHRY and SYGVKD. CDR3 amino acids: CAISDPGVTKPEAFF. The CDR3 DNA reads TGTGCCATCAGTGATCCCGGGGTGACGAAACCTGAAGCTTTCTTT.

This sequence joins TRBV5-5 and TRBJ2-7; TRBD2 matches at 7 bases. Per germline, CDR1 SGHKS and CDR2 YYEKEE (reference sequence). V was pared by 4 bases and J by 0 bases, with 10 bases of the junction left unmatched. This CDR3 region has 16 residues. Here the CDR3 DNA reads TGTGCCAGCAGCGAGGGCAGCGGGGACTACTCCTACGAGCAGTACTTC. Amino acids: CASSEGSGDYSYEQYF.

The chain employs TRBV6-5 and TRBJ2-3, with 9 nucleotides matching TRBD2. The CDR3 runs 16 residues. Germline assignment: CDR1 MNHEY and CDR2 SVGAGI. V was pared by 2 bases and J by 0 bases, with 3 bases of the junction left unmatched. The CDR3 DNA is TGTGCCAGCAGTTACGAGACTAGCGGAAGCACAGATACGCAGTATTTT. This gives the protein CASSYETSGSTDTQYF.

The V and J genes are TRBV6-1 and TRBJ2-3, with TRBD2 matching over 10 bases. The CDR3 totals 17 residues. V dropped 0 bases and J dropped 1; count of bases not matched to a gene: 4. The germline V gene encodes CDR1 MNHNS and CDR2 SASEGT. The CDR3, as DNA: TGTGCCAGCAGTGAAGCGGACGGACTAGCGGGCACAGATACGCAGTATTTT. As protein: CASSEADGLAGTDTQYF.

This clone has more than one count but fewer than ten. This rearrangement joins TRBV6-5 to TRBJ2-4; TRBD2 agrees at 8 bases. The CDR3 is 15 amino acids. With V trimmed by 11 bases and J by 0 bases, 9 bases remained unmatched. Germline CDR1 reads MNHEY; CDR2 reads SVGAGI. The CDR3 loop reads CAGFSGNIAKNIQYF. CDR3 nucleotide sequence: TGTGCCGGGTTTAGCGGGAATATAGCCAAAAACATTCAGTACTTC.

This chain joins TRBV7-2 and TRBJ2-7, with 9 bases identical to TRBD1. Trimming cost V 1 base and J 3 bases; bases outside gene matches: 4. CDR3 length: 15 residues. CDR1 is SGHTA, CDR2 FQGNSA, per germline. CDR3 DNA sequence: TGTGCCAGCAGCTTAGGTGGGACAGGGAACTACGAGCAGTACTTC. Encoded protein: CASSLGGTGNYEQYF. Complete variable domain (other parts from reference TRBV7-2 and TRBJ2-7): GAGVSQSPSNKVTEKGKDVELRCDPISGHTALYWYRQSLGQGLEFLIYFQGNSAPDKSGLPSDRFSAERTGGSVSTLTIQRTQQEDSAVYLCASSLGGTGNYEQYFGPGTRLTVT.

The chain combines TRBV5-1 with TRBJ2-3; possibly TRBD2 for D (5 bases). This CDR3 region has 13 residues. V lost 2 bases and J 1 base, leaving 5 bases between the germline ends. CDR1 and CDR2 (germline): SGHRS, YFSETQ. The CDR3 sequence: CASSLAGTDTQYF. In DNA form, the CDR3 reads TGCGCCAGCAGCTTAGCGGGCACAGATACGCAGTATTTT.

For the CDR3, the DNA is TGTGCCAGCAGCTTAGCTTCAGGGGGCTACAATGAGCAGTTCTTC. It translates to CASSLASGGYNEQFF. This chain links TRBV11-2 with TRBJ2-1, with 7 bases identical to TRBD1. The CDR3 has 15 residues. Germline CDR1 is SGHAT and CDR2 is FQNNGV. V shed 1 base and J 3 bases; nucleotides not matched to a gene: 3.

The chain joins TRBV9 to TRBJ2-5, with D perhaps TRBD1 (6 bases). The CDR3 contains 13 residues. Germline V lookup: CDR1 SGDLS, CDR2 YYNGEE. Trimming shortened V by 3 bases and J by 1 base, and 7 bases separated the two germline ends. CDR3 DNA: TGTGCCAGCAGCGGGGGGCCCCAAGAGACCCAGTACTTC. Translating gives CASSGGPQETQYF.

The gene calls are TRBV21-1 and TRBJ2-2; the D call in the table, TRBD2, was not verified against the DNA. TRBV21-1 is flagged as a pseudogene. There are 15 residues in the CDR3. CDR3 DNA sequence: TGTGCCAGCAGCAAAGGAGGGCCTAACACCGGGGAGCTGTTTTTT. This sequence encodes CASSKGGPNTGELFF.

V gene TRBV7-2 combines with J gene TRBJ2-5, with D maybe TRBD1 (6 bases). The V gene's germline CDR1 is SGHTA and CDR2 FQGNSA. The CDR3 is 14 residues long. The V and J ends lost 5 bases and 3 bases respectively, with 13 bases between them. CDR3 protein: CASSLGQTKETQYF. The CDR3 region has the DNA TGTGCCAGCAGCCTAGGACAGACAAAAGAGACCCAGTACTTC.